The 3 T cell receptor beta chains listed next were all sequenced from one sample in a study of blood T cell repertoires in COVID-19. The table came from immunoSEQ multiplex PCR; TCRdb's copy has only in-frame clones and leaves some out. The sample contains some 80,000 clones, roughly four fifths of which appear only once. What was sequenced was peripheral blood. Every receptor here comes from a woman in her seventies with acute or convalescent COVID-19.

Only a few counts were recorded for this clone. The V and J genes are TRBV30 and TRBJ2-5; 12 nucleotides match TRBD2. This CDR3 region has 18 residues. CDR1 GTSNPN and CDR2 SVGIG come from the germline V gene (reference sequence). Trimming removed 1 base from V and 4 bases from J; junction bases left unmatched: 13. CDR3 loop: CAWSEGLTSGGKGETQYF. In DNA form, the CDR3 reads TGTGCCTGGAGTGAGGGTCTGACTAGCGGGGGAAAGGGAGAGACCCAGTACTTC.

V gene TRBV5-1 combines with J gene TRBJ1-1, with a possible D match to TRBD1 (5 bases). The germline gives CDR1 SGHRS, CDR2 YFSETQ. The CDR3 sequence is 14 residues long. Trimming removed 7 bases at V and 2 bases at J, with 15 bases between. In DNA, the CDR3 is TGCGCCAGCTCCGACCCGACAGACAACACTGAAGCTTTCTTT. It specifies CASSDPTDNTEAFF.

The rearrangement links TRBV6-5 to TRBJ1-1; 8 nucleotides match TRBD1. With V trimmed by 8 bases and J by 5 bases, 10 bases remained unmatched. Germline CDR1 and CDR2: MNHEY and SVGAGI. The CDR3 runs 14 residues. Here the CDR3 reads CASQRDRSGTEAFF. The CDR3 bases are TGTGCCAGCCAGCGGGACAGGTCGGGAACTGAAGCTTTCTTT.